This T cell receptor beta chain was sequenced during a study of blood T cell repertoires in COVID-19. Assay: immunoSEQ multiplex PCR; the TCRdb copy retains only in-frame clones and omits some. The sample holds some 430,000 clones, about 90% seen once. The sequence was collected from a man aged 18 to 29 who had recovered from COVID-19. Sample: PBMCs or T cells enriched from blood (not recorded which).

The DNA of the CDR3 is TGTGCCAGCAGCTTGGCGGGGGGCAACTATGGCTACACCTTC. It codes for CASSLAGGNYGYTF. This chain joins TRBV5-4 and TRBJ1-2, with D maybe TRBD1 (6 bases). This CDR3 comprises 14 residues. The V gene lost 0 bases and the J gene lost 2 bases, with 8 bases spanning the gap. Germline V gives CDR1 SGHNT, CDR2 YYREEE (reference sequence).